These 27 T cell receptor beta chains came from one sample sequenced in a study of beta chain features in type 1 diabetes. Expressed TCRB transcripts were sequenced, since all the RNA that had been isolated was reverse transcribed. TCRdb's table, derived via immunoSEQ multiplex PCR, lists solely in-frame clones and lacks some. The table has 200,000 to 250,000 clones, 55% to 70% seen once; the top ten hold about 0.051%. The sequenced sample consisted of naive CD4+ T cells from blood. All receptors come from a young man in good health.

The chain couples TRBV30 to TRBJ2-3, with 14 bases identical to TRBD2. CDR1 is GTSNPN and CDR2 is SVGIG in the germline V gene (reference sequence). V was clipped by 3 bases and J by 3 bases; unmatched bases: 5. The CDR3 has 16 amino acids. The CDR3 DNA reads as TGTGCCTGGAGGAGACTAGCGGGAGGGTATACAGATACGCAGTATTTT. It yields the protein CAWRRLAGGYTDTQYF.

This clone was counted a few times. The chain links TRBV7-9 to TRBJ2-1; tentative D call: TRBD2 (5 bases). Germline V lookup: CDR1 SEHNR, CDR2 FQNEAQ (reference sequence). The CDR3 is made up of 13 amino acids. Trimming took off 5 bases at V and 6 bases at J, with 11 bases between the two ends. The CDR3, as DNA: TGTGCCAGCAGCGCCCGGACTCGCAATGAGCAGTTCTTC. It specifies CASSARTRNEQFF.

The V call is TRBV25-1, the J call TRBJ2-3; no clear D. Per the germline V gene, CDR1 is MGHDK and CDR2 is SYGVNS. This CDR3 has 13 residues. V shed 10 bases and J shed 1 base, with 12 bases lying between them. CDR3 nucleotide sequence: TGTGCCACCCTGAAGGAAGGCACAGATACGCAGTATTTT. It is translated as CATLKEGTDTQYF.

This chain connects TRBV29-1 to TRBJ1-1, with TRBD1 matching over 7 bases. The CDR3 is 13 amino acids. CDR1 and CDR2 from the germline V gene are SQVTM and ANQGSEA. The J segment lost 5 bases and the V segment lost 2 bases, leaving 5 bases of the junction unmatched. The CDR3 region has the DNA TGCAGCGTTGAATGGTCAGGGGGAACTGAAGCTTTCTTT. It encodes CSVEWSGGTEAFF.

This chain connects TRBV2 to TRBJ2-2; D might be TRBD1 (6 bases). The germline V gene has CDR1 SNHLY and CDR2 FYNNEI. The CDR3 is 15 residues long. Deletions cut 6 bases from V and 6 bases from J, with 17 bases between. This CDR3 is CASRALLGGSGELFF. CDR3 bases: TGTGCCAGCAGAGCCCTCCTAGGGGGATCCGGGGAGCTGTTTTTT.

The chain combines TRBV7-2 with TRBJ2-1, with TRBD1 matching over 7 bases. The CDR3 has 15 amino acids. V lost 3 bases to trimming and J lost 7 bases; unmatched junction nucleotides: 9. From germline, CDR1 is SGHTA and CDR2 FQGNSA. The CDR3 is CASSLTGTFGNEQFF. The CDR3 DNA sequence: TGTGCCAGCAGCTTGACAGGGACGTTCGGGAATGAGCAGTTCTTC. Filled out from reference TRBV7-2 and TRBJ2-1, the complete variable domain reads GAGVSQSPSNKVTEKGKDVELRCDPISGHTALYWYRQSLGQGLEFLIYFQGNSAPDKSGLPSDRFSAERTGGSVSTLTIQRTQQEDSAVYLCASSLTGTFGNEQFFGPGTRLTVL.

This clone has more than one count but fewer than ten. The CDR3 loop reads CASRDTSYEQYF. CDR3 nucleotide sequence: TGTGCCAGCAGGGACACTTCCTACGAGCAGTACTTC. V and J are TRBV21-1 and TRBJ2-7; the table's D gene call, TRBD1, was not cross checked with the DNA. TRBV21-1 is a known pseudogene. The CDR3 spans 12 residues.

The chain combines TRBV15 with TRBJ2-5; 7 bases fit TRBD2. J gave up 4 bases and V 0 bases, and 5 bases lay outside the gene matches. Germline V CDR1 and CDR2: LNHNV, YYDKDF (reference sequence). The CDR3 is 15 residues long. CDR3 in DNA: TGTGCCACCAGCAGAGAGACTAGCTCCCCAGAGACCCAGTACTTC. Its protein is CATSRETSSPETQYF.

This clone was counted only a few times. The genes are TRBV7-9 and TRBJ2-7; TRBD2 might be the D (6 bases). The CDR3 spans 14 residues. Germline V gene lookup returns CDR1 SEHNR and CDR2 FQNEAQ (reference sequence). The V end lost 5 bases, the J end lost 5 bases, and 16 bases lay between the germline ends. CDR3 loop: CASSEFGGKDEQYF. CDR3 coding DNA: TGTGCCAGCAGCGAGTTCGGGGGTAAGGACGAGCAGTACTTC.

This clone turned up a few times. The chain employs TRBV29-1 and TRBJ2-7; 16 nucleotides align to TRBD2. Trimming at V came to 7 bases and at J to 2 bases, leaving 11 bases not matched to a gene. From germline, CDR1 is SQVTM and CDR2 ANQGSEA. The CDR3 runs 17 residues. Here the CDR3 DNA reads TGCAGCGCAGGGACTAGCGGGAGGGCCTGGTTTGCCTACGAGCAGTACTTC. Its translation is CSAGTSGRAWFAYEQYF.

V is TRBV30 and J is TRBJ1-2; TRBD1 agrees at 10 bases. Germline CDR1 is GTSNPN and CDR2 is SVGIG (reference sequence). This CDR3 comprises 12 residues. Trimming at V came to 4 bases and at J to 8 bases, leaving 4 bases not matched to a gene. For the CDR3, the DNA is TGTGCCTGGATGGACAGGGGGTTCGGCTACACCTTC. Encoded protein: CAWMDRGFGYTF.

The chain couples TRBV28 to TRBJ2-7; D may match TRBD1 or TRBD2 (7 bases each). Deletions cut 6 bases from V and 6 bases from J, with 24 bases between. The V gene's germline CDR1 is MDHEN and CDR2 SYDVKM. This CDR3 comprises 16 residues. CDR3 bases: TGTGCCAGCAGACTTAGGATTGGGAGGGGGCACCCCGAGCAGTACTTC. This sequence encodes CASRLRIGRGHPEQYF.

V and J are TRBV9 and TRBJ2-3; D gene uncertain. V shed 3 bases and J shed 2 bases, with 10 bases lying between them. CDR1 and CDR2 from the germline V gene are SGDLS and YYNGEE. This CDR3 region has 14 residues. This chain's CDR3 is CASSARPTTDTQYF. DNA of the CDR3: TGTGCCAGCAGCGCCCGACCCACCACAGATACGCAGTATTTT.

Only one count was recorded for this clone. The CDR3 coding sequence is TGTGCCAGCAGCCTACAAGTTGGTGAGCAGTTCTTC. It specifies CASSLQVGEQFF. V gene TRBV7-2 combines with J gene TRBJ2-1, with no clear D. The CDR3 is 12 residues long. Germline values: CDR1 SGHTA, CDR2 FQGNSA. The V and J ends lost 5 bases and 9 bases respectively, with 11 bases between them. The full variable domain, completed using reference TRBV7-2 and TRBJ2-1, is GAGVSQSPSNKVTEKGKDVELRCDPISGHTALYWYRQSLGQGLEFLIYFQGNSAPDKSGLPSDRFSAERTGGSVSTLTIQRTQQEDSAVYLCASSLQVGEQFFGPGTRLTVL.

The chain recombines TRBV30 with TRBJ2-2; perhaps TRBD1 as D (6 bases). Trimming stripped 5 bases from V and 3 bases from J, with 13 bases between. The CDR3 is made up of 14 amino acids. Germline lookup yields CDR1 GTSNPN and CDR2 SVGIG (reference sequence). This CDR3 is CAWSAGVDTGELFF. The CDR3 bases are TGTGCCTGGTCCGCAGGGGTGGACACCGGGGAGCTGTTTTTT.

This chain uses TRBV9 with TRBJ2-4; D is possibly TRBD1 or TRBD2 (5 bases each). V lost 4 bases and J lost 9, with 14 bases in between. The CDR3 is 13 amino acids. The germline CDR1 and CDR2 sequences are SGDLS and YYNGEE. In DNA, the CDR3 is TGTGCCAGCAGCCCCGAGGGGACCGGCATTCAGTACTTC. Translation: CASSPEGTGIQYF.

In its sample, this clone was seen a few times. The chain is built from TRBV7-2 and TRBJ2-3; D is perhaps TRBD1 (6 bases). This CDR3 has 15 amino acids. Germline V lookup: CDR1 SGHTA, CDR2 FQGNSA. V lost 2 bases to trimming and J lost 5 bases, with 14 bases between them. CDR3 nucleotides: TGTGCCAGCAGCTTATTAGGACAGACTGGAGATACGCAGTATTTT. It specifies CASSLLGQTGDTQYF.

This clone was detected a few times. This sequence joins TRBV29-1 and TRBJ1-2; TRBD1 is a possible D gene (6 bases). Trimming took off 5 bases at V and 3 bases at J, with 16 bases between the two ends. This CDR3 comprises 14 residues. From germline, CDR1 is SQVTM and CDR2 ANQGSEA. This CDR3 is CSVTTTGSDYGYTF. The CDR3 nucleotides read TGCAGCGTTACGACGACAGGTTCCGACTATGGCTACACCTTC.

The chain uses TRBV10-3 and TRBJ1-4, with no clear D. Germline-derived CDR1 and CDR2 are ENHRY and SYGVKD. Trimming shortened V by 4 bases and J by 10 bases, and 10 bases separated the two germline ends. The CDR3 extends over 12 amino acids. CDR3 bases: TGTGCCATCAGTGCTGACACGGGAAAACTGTTTTTT. It is translated as CAISADTGKLFF.

This chain joins TRBV30 and TRBJ2-3, with 9 bases identical to TRBD1. In germline, CDR1 is GTSNPN, CDR2 SVGIG (reference sequence). The CDR3 contains 15 residues. V was clipped by 1 base and J by 6 bases; unmatched bases: 8. The CDR3 nucleotides are TGTGCCTGGAGTGCAGGAGGACAGGGGTCCGATACGCAGTATTTT. This translates into CAWSAGGQGSDTQYF. The full variable domain, with the rest looked up from reference TRBV30 and TRBJ2-3, is SQTIHQWPATLVQPVGSPLSLECTVEGTSNPNLYWYRQAAGRGLQLLFYSVGIGQISSEVPQNLSASRPQDRQFILSSKKLLLSDSGFYLCAWSAGGQGSDTQYFGPGTRLTVL.

V and J are TRBV30 and TRBJ2-3; D gene uncertain. The V and J ends lost 8 bases and 3 bases respectively, with 21 bases between them. This CDR3 spans 15 amino acids. Germline V gene sequence: CDR1 GTSNPN, CDR2 SVGIG (reference sequence). The CDR3 protein is CAETEGRKFTDTQYF. CDR3 DNA sequence: TGTGCCGAAACCGAAGGCAGAAAATTTACAGATACGCAGTATTTT.

V is TRBV29-1 and J is TRBJ2-2; D remains unclear. Trimming pared 7 bases from V and 6 bases from J, leaving 15 bases between. The germline V gene has CDR1 SQVTM and CDR2 ANQGSEA. The CDR3 is 13 amino acids. CDR3 in amino acids: CSGNMGTPGELFF. DNA for the CDR3: TGCAGCGGGAATATGGGAACTCCCGGGGAGCTGTTTTTT.

The genes are TRBV29-1 and TRBJ2-1, with a tentative D call TRBD2 (5 bases). Trimming pared 7 bases from V and 5 bases from J, leaving 15 bases between. There are 13 residues in the CDR3. The germline gives CDR1 SQVTM, CDR2 ANQGSEA. As DNA, the CDR3 is TGCAGCGGCCGGGAACAGTGGGACAATGAGCAGTTCTTC. The encoded protein is CSGREQWDNEQFF.

This chain links TRBV11-2 with TRBJ2-7; no reliable D call. Germline CDR1 reads SGHAT; CDR2 reads FQNNGV. The CDR3 extends over 11 amino acids. Trimming cost V 1 base and J 5 bases, with 3 bases left between them. CDR3 in DNA: TGTGCCAGCAGCTTAGGGGACGAGCAGTACTTC. Translated, it gives CASSLGDEQYF. The variable domain in full, completed from reference TRBV11-2 and TRBJ2-7, reads EAGVAQSPRYKIIEKRQSVAFWCNPISGHATLYWYQQILGQGPKLLIQFQNNGVVDDSQLPKDRFSAERLKGVDSTLKIQPAKLEDSAVYLCASSLGDEQYFGPGTRLTVT.

J is TRBJ1-4 and V is TRBV25-1; 7 bases fit TRBD1. Germline V CDR1 and CDR2: MGHDK, SYGVNS. The V and J ends lost 3 bases and 6 bases, in that order; junction bases with no gene match: 4. There are 14 residues in the CDR3. The chain's CDR3 is CASSEGQRYEKLFF. The CDR3 nucleotides read TGTGCCAGCAGTGAGGGACAGAGATATGAAAAACTGTTTTTT.

The chain employs TRBV7-9 and TRBJ2-3, with no clear D. From germline, CDR1 is SEHNR and CDR2 FQNEAQ (reference sequence). The ends were cut back, 0 bases at V and 0 bases at J, with 13 bases in the middle. This CDR3 comprises 17 residues. The CDR3 DNA follows: TGTGCCAGCAGCTTAGCGGCTAGGACCAAGAGCACAGATACGCAGTATTTT. This codes for CASSLAARTKSTDTQYF.

V and J are TRBV11-2 and TRBJ2-7; unclear D gene. With 5 bases removed from V and 6 bases from J, the gap between germline ends came to 8 bases. The CDR3 loop spans 11 amino acids. Germline CDR1 and CDR2: SGHAT and FQNNGV. This chain's CDR3 is CASSPSLEQYF. The CDR3 coding sequence is TGTGCCAGCAGCCCTTCTCTCGAGCAGTACTTC.